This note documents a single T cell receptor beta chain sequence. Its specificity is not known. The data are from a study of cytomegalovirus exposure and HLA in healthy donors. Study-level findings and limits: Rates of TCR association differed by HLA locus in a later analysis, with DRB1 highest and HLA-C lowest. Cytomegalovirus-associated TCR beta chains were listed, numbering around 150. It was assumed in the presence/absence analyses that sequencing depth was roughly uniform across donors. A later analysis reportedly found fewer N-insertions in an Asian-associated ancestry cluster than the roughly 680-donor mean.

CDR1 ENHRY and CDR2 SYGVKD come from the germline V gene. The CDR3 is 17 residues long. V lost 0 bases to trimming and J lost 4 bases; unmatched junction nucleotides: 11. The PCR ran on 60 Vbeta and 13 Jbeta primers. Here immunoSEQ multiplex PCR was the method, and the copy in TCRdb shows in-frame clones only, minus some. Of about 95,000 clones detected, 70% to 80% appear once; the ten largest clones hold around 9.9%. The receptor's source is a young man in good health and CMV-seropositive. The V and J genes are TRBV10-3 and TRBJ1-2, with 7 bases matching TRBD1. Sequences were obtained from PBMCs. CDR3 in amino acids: CAISESSPRQGSYGYTF. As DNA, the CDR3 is TGTGCCATCAGTGAGTCATCCCCTCGACAGGGTAGCTATGGCTACACCTTC.